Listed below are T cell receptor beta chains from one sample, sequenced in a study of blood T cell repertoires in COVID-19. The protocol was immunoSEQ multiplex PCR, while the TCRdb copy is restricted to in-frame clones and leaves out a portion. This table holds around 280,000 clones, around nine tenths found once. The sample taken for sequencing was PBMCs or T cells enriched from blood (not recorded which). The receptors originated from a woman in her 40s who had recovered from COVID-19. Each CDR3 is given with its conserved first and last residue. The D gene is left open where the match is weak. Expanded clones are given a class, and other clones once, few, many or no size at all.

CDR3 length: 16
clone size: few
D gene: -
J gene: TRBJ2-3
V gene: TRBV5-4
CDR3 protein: CASSLMLAQGTDTQYF
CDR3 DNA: TGTGCCAGCAGCTTGATGCTAGCGCAAGGGACAGATACGCAGTATTTT

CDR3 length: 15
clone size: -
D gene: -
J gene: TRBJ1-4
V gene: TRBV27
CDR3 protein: CASSLRGGTGEKLFF
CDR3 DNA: TGTGCCAGCAGTTTAAGGGGGGGGACCGGTGAAAAACTGTTTTTT

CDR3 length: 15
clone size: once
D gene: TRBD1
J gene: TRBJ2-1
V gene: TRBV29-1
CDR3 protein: CSVDPGQGKKNEQFF
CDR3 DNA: TGCAGCGTTGACCCGGGACAGGGTAAGAAAAATGAGCAGTTCTTC

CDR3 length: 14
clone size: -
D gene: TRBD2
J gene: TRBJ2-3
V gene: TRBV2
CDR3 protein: CASSELGGRDTQYF
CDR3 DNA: TGTGCCAGCAGTGAATTAGGCGGGAGGGATACGCAGTATTTT

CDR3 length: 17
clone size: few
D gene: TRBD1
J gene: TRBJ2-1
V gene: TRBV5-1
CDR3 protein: CASSLGEQGNLLNEQFF
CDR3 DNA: TGCGCCAGCAGCTTGGGAGAACAGGGGAACCTCCTGAATGAGCAGTTCTTC

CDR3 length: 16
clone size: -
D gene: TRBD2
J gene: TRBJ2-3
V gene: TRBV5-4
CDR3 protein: CASSSTLAGGTDTQYF
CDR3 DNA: TGTGCCAGCAGCTCAACCCTAGCGGGGGGCACAGATACGCAGTATTTT

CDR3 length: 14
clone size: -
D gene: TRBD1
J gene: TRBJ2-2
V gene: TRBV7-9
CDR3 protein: CASSLAQGTGELFF
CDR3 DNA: TGTGCCAGCAGCTTAGCACAGGGGACCGGGGAGCTGTTTTTT

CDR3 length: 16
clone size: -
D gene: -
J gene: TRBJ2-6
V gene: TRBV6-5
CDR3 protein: CASSYSAGAGANVLTF
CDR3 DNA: TGTGCCAGCAGTTACTCTGCCGGGGCTGGGGCCAACGTCCTGACTTTC

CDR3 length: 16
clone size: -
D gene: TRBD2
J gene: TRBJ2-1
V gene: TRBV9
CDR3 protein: CASSVTGGREVNEQFF
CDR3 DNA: TGTGCCAGCAGCGTGACCGGGGGGAGGGAGGTCAATGAGCAGTTCTTC

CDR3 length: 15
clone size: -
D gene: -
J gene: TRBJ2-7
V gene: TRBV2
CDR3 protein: CASSPQQGKYYEQYF
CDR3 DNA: TGTGCCAGCAGCCCTCAACAGGGAAAGTACTACGAGCAGTACTTC

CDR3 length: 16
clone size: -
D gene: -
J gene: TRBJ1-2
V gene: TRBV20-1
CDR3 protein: CSASTQTDLGGYGYTF
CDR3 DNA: TGCAGTGCTAGTACACAGACCGATCTGGGGGGCTATGGCTACACCTTC

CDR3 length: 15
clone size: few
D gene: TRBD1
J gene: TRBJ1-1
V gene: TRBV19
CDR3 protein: CASSTLNRGRTEAFF
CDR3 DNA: TGTGCCAGTAGTACCCTAAACAGGGGGCGAACTGAAGCTTTCTTT

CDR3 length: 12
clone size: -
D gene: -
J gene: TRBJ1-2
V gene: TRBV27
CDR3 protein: CASSAQGYGYTF
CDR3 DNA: TGTGCCAGCAGTGCCCAGGGCTATGGCTACACCTTC

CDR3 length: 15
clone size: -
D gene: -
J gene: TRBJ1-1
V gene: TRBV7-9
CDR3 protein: CASNLEGTVNTEAFF
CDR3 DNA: TGTGCCAGCAATTTGGAGGGGACGGTAAACACTGAAGCTTTCTTT

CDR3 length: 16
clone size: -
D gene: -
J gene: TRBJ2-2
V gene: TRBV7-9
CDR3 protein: CASSSRRGPNTGELFF
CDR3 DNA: TGTGCCAGCAGCTCTAGGAGGGGTCCGAACACCGGGGAGCTGTTTTTT

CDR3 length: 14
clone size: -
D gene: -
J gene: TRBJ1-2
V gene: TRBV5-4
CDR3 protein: CASSLDRSKYGYTF
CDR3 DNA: TGTGCCAGCAGCTTGGACAGGTCTAAATATGGCTACACCTTC

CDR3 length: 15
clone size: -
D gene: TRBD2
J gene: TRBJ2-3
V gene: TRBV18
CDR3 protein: CASSPGLAGTDTQYF
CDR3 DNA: TGTGCCAGCTCACCGGGGCTAGCGGGCACAGATACGCAGTATTTT

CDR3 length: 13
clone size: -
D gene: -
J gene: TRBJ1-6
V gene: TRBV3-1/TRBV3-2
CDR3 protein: CASSQGRGIGLHF
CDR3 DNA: TGTGCCAGCAGCCAAGGGCGAGGGATCGGACTCCACTTT

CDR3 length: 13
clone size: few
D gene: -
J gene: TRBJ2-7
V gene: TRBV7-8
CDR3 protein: CASSLSFAYEQYF
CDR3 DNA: TGTGCCAGCAGCTTATCCTTCGCCTACGAGCAGTACTTC

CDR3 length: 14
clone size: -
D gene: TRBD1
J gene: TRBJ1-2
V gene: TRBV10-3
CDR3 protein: CAISQGQGIYGYTF
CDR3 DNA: TGTGCCATCAGTCAAGGACAGGGAATCTATGGCTACACCTTC

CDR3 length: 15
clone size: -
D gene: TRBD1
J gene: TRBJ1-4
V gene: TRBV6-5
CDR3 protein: CASSYGDRGREKLFF
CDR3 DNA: TGTGCCAGCAGTTACGGCGACAGGGGGCGAGAAAAACTGTTTTTT

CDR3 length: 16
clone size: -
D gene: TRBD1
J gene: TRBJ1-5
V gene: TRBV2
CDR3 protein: CASRQTGDYSNQPQHF
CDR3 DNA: TGTGCCAGCAGACAGACAGGGGATTATAGCAATCAGCCCCAGCATTTT

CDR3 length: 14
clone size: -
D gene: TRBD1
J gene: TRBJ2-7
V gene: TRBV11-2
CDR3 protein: CASSLVSRGYEQYF
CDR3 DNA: TGTGCCAGCAGCTTAGTTTCCAGGGGGTACGAGCAGTACTTC

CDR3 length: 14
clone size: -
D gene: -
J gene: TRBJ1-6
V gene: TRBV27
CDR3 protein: CASGLSSYNSPLHF
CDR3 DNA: TGTGCCAGCGGGCTAAGCTCCTATAATTCACCCCTCCACTTT

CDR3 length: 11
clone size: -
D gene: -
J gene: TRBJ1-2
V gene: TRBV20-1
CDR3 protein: CSARTVYGYTF
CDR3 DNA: TGCAGTGCTAGAACAGTCTATGGCTACACCTTC

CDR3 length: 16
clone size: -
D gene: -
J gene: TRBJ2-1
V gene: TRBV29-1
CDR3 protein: CSVERTVGSSYNEQFF
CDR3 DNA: TGCAGCGTTGAACGAACCGTCGGGAGCTCCTACAATGAGCAGTTCTTC

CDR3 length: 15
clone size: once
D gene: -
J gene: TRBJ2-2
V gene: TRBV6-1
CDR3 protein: CASSEDTTKNGELFF
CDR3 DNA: TGTGCCAGCAGTGAGGACACGACGAAAAACGGGGAGCTGTTTTTT

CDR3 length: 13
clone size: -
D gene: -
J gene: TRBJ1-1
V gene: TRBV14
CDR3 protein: CASSQVGGSEAFF
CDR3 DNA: TGTGCCAGCAGCCAAGTTGGGGGCTCTGAAGCTTTCTTT

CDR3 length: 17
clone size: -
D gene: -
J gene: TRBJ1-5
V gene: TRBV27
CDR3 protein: CASSWGRGGDSNQPQHF
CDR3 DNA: TGTGCCAGCAGCTGGGGAAGAGGGGGAGATAGCAATCAGCCCCAGCATTTT

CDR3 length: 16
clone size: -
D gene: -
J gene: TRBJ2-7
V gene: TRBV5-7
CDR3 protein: CASSLDGVGREPVKYF
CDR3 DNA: TGTGCCAGCAGCTTGGATGGTGTCGGTCGGGAGCCGGTTAAGTACTTC

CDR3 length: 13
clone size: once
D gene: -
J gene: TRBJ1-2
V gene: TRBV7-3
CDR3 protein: CASRGKGEYGYTF
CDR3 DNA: TGTGCCAGCAGGGGGAAGGGGGAATATGGCTACACCTTC

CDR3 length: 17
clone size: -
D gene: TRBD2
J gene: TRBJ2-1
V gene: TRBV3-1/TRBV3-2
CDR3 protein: CASSHGPLAGVSNEQFF
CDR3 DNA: TGTGCCAGCAGCCATGGACCCCTAGCGGGAGTGTCCAATGAGCAGTTCTTC

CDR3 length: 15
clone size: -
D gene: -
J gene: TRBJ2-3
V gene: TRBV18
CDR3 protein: CASSPSTLGTDTQYF
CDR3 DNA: TGTGCCAGCTCACCATCGACCCTAGGCACAGATACGCAGTATTTT

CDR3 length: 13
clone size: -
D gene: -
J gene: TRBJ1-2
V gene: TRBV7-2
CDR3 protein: CASSLEGQYGYTF
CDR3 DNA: TGTGCCAGCAGCTTAGAGGGGCAGTATGGCTACACCTTC

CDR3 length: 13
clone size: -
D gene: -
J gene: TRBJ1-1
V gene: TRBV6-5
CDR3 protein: CASSSSGQRLAFF
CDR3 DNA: TGTGCCAGCAGTTCCTCGGGTCAGCGGTTGGCTTTCTTT

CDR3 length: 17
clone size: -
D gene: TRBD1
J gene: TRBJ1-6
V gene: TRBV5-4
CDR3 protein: CASSLGVEQGTNSPLHF
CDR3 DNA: TGTGCCAGCAGCTTGGGGGTGGAACAGGGGACCAATTCACCCCTCCACTTT

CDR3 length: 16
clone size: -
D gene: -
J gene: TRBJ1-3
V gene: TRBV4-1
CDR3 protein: CASSQGLGVKGNTIYF
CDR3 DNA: TGCGCCAGCAGCCAAGGGCTGGGAGTTAAGGGAAACACCATATATTTT

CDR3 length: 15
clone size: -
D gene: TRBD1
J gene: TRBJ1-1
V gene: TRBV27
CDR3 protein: CARSIRDRGHTEAFF
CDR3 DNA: TGTGCCAGGTCCATCCGGGACAGGGGGCATACTGAAGCTTTCTTT

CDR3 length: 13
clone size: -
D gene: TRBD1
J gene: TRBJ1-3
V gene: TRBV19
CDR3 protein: CASSAGTGVSIYF
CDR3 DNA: TGTGCCAGTAGTGCCGGGACAGGCGTCTCCATATATTTT

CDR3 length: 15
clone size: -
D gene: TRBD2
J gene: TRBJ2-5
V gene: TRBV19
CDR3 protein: CASRSPLIGGETQYF
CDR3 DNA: TGTGCCAGTAGGAGCCCCCTCATCGGGGGGGAGACCCAGTACTTC